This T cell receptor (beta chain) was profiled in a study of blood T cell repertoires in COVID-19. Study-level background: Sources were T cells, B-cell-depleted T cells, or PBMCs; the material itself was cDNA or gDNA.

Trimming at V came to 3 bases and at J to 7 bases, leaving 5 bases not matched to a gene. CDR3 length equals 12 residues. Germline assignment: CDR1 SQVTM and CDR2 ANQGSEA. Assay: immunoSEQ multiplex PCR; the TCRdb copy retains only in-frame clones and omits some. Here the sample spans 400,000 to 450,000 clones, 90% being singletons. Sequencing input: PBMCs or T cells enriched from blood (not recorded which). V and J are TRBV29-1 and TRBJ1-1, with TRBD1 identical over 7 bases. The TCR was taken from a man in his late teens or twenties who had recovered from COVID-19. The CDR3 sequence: CSVDEGDSEAFF. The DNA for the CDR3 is TGCAGCGTTGACGAGGGGGACAGTGAAGCTTTCTTT.